The present T cell receptor (beta chain) was sequenced within a study of shared clonotypes between healthy human individuals. Turning to the study itself: Researchers assigned three CD4 naive, three CD4 memory, two CD8 naive and one CD8 memory plate to each donor.

Study-level findings and limits: Memory subsets generally showed smaller estimated richness than naive subsets did. With a handful of donors compared, 5% to 5.5% of naive CD4 clonotypes were shared.

This CDR3 region has 15 residues. Losses at the gene ends were 3 bases for V and 8 bases for J; bases not matched to a gene: 11. Germline loops: CDR1 KGHSH, CDR2 LQKENI. As for this clone: Its antigen remains unidentified.

Splitting of CD4+ cells produced CD45RA+ naive and CD45RA-negative memory subsets. TCRdb's table, derived via immunoSEQ multiplex PCR, lists solely in-frame clones and lacks some. Of about 2.4 million clones listed, roughly 93% are singletons. The sequence came from a man younger than 35 in good health. Some clones in this sample may be carry-over from other donors' samples. Sequencing used naive CD4+ T cells from PBMCs. Subset meaning: CD45RA+ positively selected. The rearrangement joins TRBV18 to TRBJ1-1, with 8 nucleotides matching TRBD1. The CDR3: CASSPKQTGAGEAFF. The CDR3 nucleotides read TGTGCCAGCTCACCCAAACAGACAGGGGCGGGGGAAGCTTTCTTT.